Shown below are 28 T cell receptor beta chains from a single sample sequenced in a study of blood T cell repertoires in COVID-19. Data came from immunoSEQ multiplex PCR; TCRdb stores just in-frame clones and leaves some out. Of about 40,000 clones in the sample, just under 85% were seen once. Sequencing was done on a sample of peripheral blood. Receptor source: a human donor with acute or convalescent COVID-19. The donor label of this sample is uncertain.

This clone was observed a single time. J is TRBJ1-4 and V is TRBV14, with TRBD1 matching over 8 bases. Per germline, CDR1 SGHDN and CDR2 FVKESK. J gave up 7 bases and V 4 bases, and 8 bases lay outside the gene matches. This CDR3 has 15 amino acids. For the CDR3, the DNA is TGTGCCAGCAGCCTTCGGACAGGGCGAGGTGAAAAACTGTTTTTT. This gives the protein CASSLRTGRGEKLFF. The full variable domain, rest sourced from reference TRBV14 and TRBJ1-4, is EAGVTQFPSHSVIEKGQTVTLRCDPISGHDNLYWYRRVMGKEIKFLLHFVKESKQDESGMPNNRFLAERTGGTYSTLKVQPAELEDSGVYFCASSLRTGRGEKLFFGSGTQLSVL.

The rearrangement joins TRBV5-3 to TRBJ1-5, with 9 bases fitting TRBD1. TRBV5-3 is designated an ORF whose function remains uncertain. The CDR3 is made up of 14 amino acids. V lost 4 bases to trimming and J lost 10 bases; unmatched junction nucleotides: 9. The CDR3: CARSTRDRVCPQHF. CDR3 nucleotides: TGTGCCAGAAGCACCCGGGACAGGGTTTGTCCCCAGCATTTT.

V gene TRBV23-1 combines with J gene TRBJ2-1; TRBD2 aligns across 14 bases. TRBV23-1 is an ORF; its function is uncertain. The CDR3 is 20 amino acids. The junction had 13 bases not matched to a gene; V was cut back by 1 base and J by 5 bases. The CDR3 coding sequence is TGCGCCAGCAGTCAATTGGGAGGACTAGCGGGGGGCCCAATCAACAATGAGCAGTTCTTC. The encoded protein is CASSQLGGLAGGPINNEQFF.

In its sample, this clone ranks as medium-sized. This sample also contains other DNA sequences that code for the same CDR3. This chain connects TRBV4-3 to TRBJ2-7; 7 bases line up with TRBD1. The CDR3 sequence is 16 residues long. Germline CDR1 is LGHNA and CDR2 is YSLEER. Trimming cost V 0 bases and J 1 base; bases outside gene matches: 6. CDR3: CASSQDHRGRSYEQYF. CDR3 nucleotides: TGCGCCAGCAGCCAAGACCACAGGGGTCGTTCCTACGAGCAGTACTTC.

The chain carries TRBV6-2 or TRBV6-3 and TRBJ2-1; possible D gene TRBD2, 6 bases. Germline CDR1 and CDR2: MNHEY and SVGEGT. This CDR3 region has 15 residues. V lost 3 bases to trimming and J lost 7 bases, with 16 bases between them. CDR3 sequence: CASSYGQSGRNEQFF. The DNA of the CDR3 is TGTGCCAGCAGTTATGGTCAGAGTGGGAGGAATGAGCAGTTCTTC.

This clone was observed a few times. This chain connects TRBV12-3 or TRBV12-4 to TRBJ1-1; D possibly corresponds to TRBD1 (5 bases). The CDR3 has 13 amino acids. Trimming shortened V by 1 base and J by 5 bases, and 8 bases separated the two germline ends. CDR3 in DNA: TGTGCCAGCAGTTTAGGGGGGGAGACTGAAGCTTTCTTT. Translating gives CASSLGGETEAFF.

V gene TRBV10-3 combines with J gene TRBJ1-2, with 8 bases identical to TRBD1. The V gene end was trimmed by 0 bases and the J gene end by 4 bases; junction bases not matched to a gene: 4. The CDR3 consists of 15 residues. The germline V gene has CDR1 ENHRY and CDR2 SYGVKD. The CDR3 sequence is CAISESPGGGYGYTF. The CDR3 DNA is TGTGCCATCAGTGAGTCGCCAGGGGGCGGCTATGGCTACACCTTC.

The V gene is TRBV2, the J gene TRBJ2-3; D is unresolved. The germline V gene has CDR1 SNHLY and CDR2 FYNNEI. The CDR3 totals 14 residues. V shed 1 base and J shed 3 bases, with 8 bases lying between them. CDR3 sequence reads: CASSEVQRTDTQYF. The CDR3 region has the DNA TGTGCCAGCAGTGAAGTTCAACGGACAGATACGCAGTATTTT.

This clone has just a few counts. Here the CDR3 DNA reads TGTGCCACCAGCGGACTCACACGGGACAGCTCCGAGACCCAGTACTTC. Translation gives CATSGLTRDSSETQYF. The V gene is TRBV15, the J gene TRBJ2-5; TRBD1 aligns across 7 bases. The CDR3 has 16 residues. Germline loops: CDR1 LNHNV, CDR2 YYDKDF (reference sequence). The V gene end was trimmed by 5 bases and the J gene end by 5 bases; junction bases not matched to a gene: 14.

The chain combines TRBV15 with TRBJ2-6; 12 bases agree with TRBD1. This CDR3 is built from 17 residues. Germline CDR1 LNHNV, CDR2 YYDKDF (reference sequence). V shed 3 bases and J 4 bases; nucleotides not matched to a gene: 4. The CDR3, as DNA: TGTGCCACCAGCAGGGGACAGGGGGCGCGCGGGGCCAACGTCCTGACTTTC. Translation gives CATSRGQGARGANVLTF.

The rearrangement joins TRBV11-2 to TRBJ1-2, with 9 bases aligning to TRBD1. V gave up 4 bases and J gave up 10 bases; unmatched junction bases: 7. The CDR3 contains 13 residues. Germline-derived CDR1 and CDR2 are SGHAT and FQNNGV. CDR3 nucleotides: TGTGCCAGCAGCTCCGGACAGGGGAGGGTCTACACCTTC. Translated: CASSSGQGRVYTF.

J is TRBJ2-5 and V is TRBV20-1, with D maybe TRBD2 (6 bases). CDR1 DFQATT and CDR2 SNEGSKA come from the germline V gene (reference sequence). V lost 3 bases and J 1 base, leaving 15 bases between the germline ends. CDR3 length: 15 residues. The CDR3 loop reads CSASPGVVLQETQYF. Here the CDR3 DNA reads TGCAGTGCTAGTCCGGGGGTAGTGCTCCAAGAGACCCAGTACTTC.

The chain employs TRBV7-2 and TRBJ2-3, with D tentatively TRBD2 (5 bases). V was cut by 5 bases and J by 0 bases, with 12 bases left in between. The CDR3 runs 15 residues. CDR1 and CDR2 from the germline V gene are SGHTA and FQGNSA. The CDR3 DNA follows: TGTGCCAGCAGCCCCTGGACGGGGAGCACAGATACGCAGTATTTT. Protein product: CASSPWTGSTDTQYF.

V is TRBV3-1 (or the pseudogene TRBV3-2) and J is TRBJ1-6; D may be TRBD1 (5 bases). The CDR3 has 15 amino acids. Germline V gives CDR1 LGHDT, CDR2 YNNKEL (reference sequence). The V and J ends lost 6 bases and 0 bases respectively, with 9 bases between them. The CDR3 sequence is CASRDTGSYNSPLHF. The CDR3 DNA reads TGTGCCAGCAGAGATACAGGCTCCTATAATTCACCCCTCCACTTT.

The chain employs TRBV28 and TRBJ1-3; maybe TRBD1 (5 bases). The germline V gene encodes CDR1 MDHEN and CDR2 SYDVKM. This CDR3 is 15 amino acids long. The V end lost 5 bases, the J end lost 3 bases, and 14 bases lay between the germline ends. For the CDR3, the DNA is TGTGCCAGCAGTGCCCCAGGGTCGGGTGGAAACACCATATATTTT. It yields the protein CASSAPGSGGNTIYF.

The CDR3 DNA sequence: TGCGCCAGCAGCCGCAGGGATACCTATGGCTACACCTTC. Translated: CASSRRDTYGYTF. V usage is TRBV4-3 and J usage is TRBJ1-2; TRBD1 is a possible D gene (5 bases). The CDR3 spans 13 residues. The germline V and J ends were trimmed by 4 bases and 4 bases, with 10 bases remaining between them. CDR1 and CDR2 (germline): LGHNA, YSLEER.

In this sample, this clone turned up a few times. This chain uses TRBV9 with TRBJ1-6, with D unclear. V was pared by 2 bases and J by 6 bases, with 6 bases between. In germline, CDR1 is SGDLS, CDR2 YYNGEE. This CDR3 comprises 13 residues. The CDR3 coding sequence is TGTGCCAGCAGCGTCTCTTTTAATTCACCCCTCCACTTT. Its translation is CASSVSFNSPLHF.

This chain joins TRBV4-3 and TRBJ1-1, with 8 bases lining up with TRBD1. The CDR3 spans 15 residues. Looked up from germline, CDR1 is LGHNA and CDR2 is YSLEER. V shed 3 bases, J shed 5 bases, and the junction held 8 bases outside the gene matches. DNA for the CDR3: TGCGCCAGCAGCCATCGACAGGGGAGGGGAACTGAAGCTTTCTTT. It is translated as CASSHRQGRGTEAFF.

The chain employs TRBV5-4 and TRBJ2-5, with TRBD1 matching 9 bases. CDR1 and CDR2 (germline): SGHNT, YYREEE (reference sequence). CDR3 size: 14 residues. V trimming: 4 bases; J trimming: 6 bases; junction bases outside the gene matches: 7. The CDR3 sequence: CASSGGTGRKTQYF. CDR3 nucleotides: TGTGCCAGCAGCGGAGGGACAGGGAGGAAGACCCAGTACTTC.

The chain recombines TRBV10-2 with TRBJ2-1; 11 positions agree with TRBD2. The CDR3 is 15 amino acids. In germline, CDR1 is WSHSY, CDR2 SAAADI. V trimming: 6 bases; J trimming: 4 bases; junction bases outside the gene matches: 5. The CDR3 is CASRDTSGGYNEQFF. CDR3 sequence (DNA): TGCGCCAGCAGGGACACTAGCGGGGGTTACAATGAGCAGTTCTTC.

The table lists this clone with a few counts. V gene TRBV18 combines with J gene TRBJ2-6; maybe TRBD1 (5 bases). Looked up from germline, CDR1 is KGHSH and CDR2 is LQKENI. The CDR3 extends over 15 amino acids. Trimming took off 0 bases at V and 4 bases at J, with 7 bases between the two ends. The CDR3 reads CASSPPGRGANVLTF. CDR3 bases: TGTGCCAGCTCACCACCGGGGCGAGGGGCCAACGTCCTGACTTTC.

V is TRBV7-2 and J is TRBJ2-3, with 11 nucleotides matching TRBD2. This CDR3 has 16 residues. Trimming removed 0 bases from V and 8 bases from J; junction bases left unmatched: 7. CDR1 and CDR2 (germline): SGHTA, FQGNSA. CDR3 coding DNA: TGTGCCAGCAGCTTAGCTCCCCTAGCGGGGGGTGGTACGCAGTATTTT. Protein product: CASSLAPLAGGGTQYF.

The chain uses TRBV6-1 and TRBJ2-7; D call uncertain. The CDR3 loop spans 15 amino acids. Germline loops: CDR1 MNHNS, CDR2 SASEGT. Trimming left V 2 bases short and J 3 bases short, with 14 bases between. CDR3 coding DNA: TGTGCCAGCAGTGAATTAGGTGGGCGTGGCTACGAGCAGTACTTC. Its protein product is CASSELGGRGYEQYF.

The V gene is TRBV20-1, the J gene TRBJ2-7, with 7 bases aligning to TRBD1. CDR1 is DFQATT and CDR2 is SNEGSKA in the germline V gene (reference sequence). After removal of 3 bases from V and 2 bases from J, the junction contained 4 bases not matched to a gene. The CDR3 contains 13 residues. CDR3 protein: CSASGTDPYEQYF. The CDR3, as DNA: TGCAGTGCTAGTGGGACAGACCCCTACGAGCAGTACTTC.

This chain links TRBV15 with TRBJ2-7; 9 bases map to TRBD2. V was pared by 0 bases and J by 4 bases, with 19 bases of the junction left unmatched. Germline CDR1 reads LNHNV; CDR2 reads YYDKDF (reference sequence). This CDR3 is built from 20 residues. CDR3 residues: CATSRDRDTSGYQTRYEQYF. In nucleotides, the CDR3 is TGTGCCACCAGCAGAGATAGGGATACTAGCGGGTATCAAACCCGTTACGAGCAGTACTTC.

The V gene is TRBV11-3, the J gene TRBJ2-2; tentatively, D is TRBD1 (6 bases). V dropped 5 bases and J dropped 5 bases, with 9 bases sitting between them. This CDR3 spans 13 amino acids. Germline CDR1 reads SGHNT; CDR2 reads YENEEA. The CDR3 bases are TGTGCCAGCAGCCACCAGGGGACCGGGGAGCTGTTTTTT. It codes for CASSHQGTGELFF.

This clone was detected once. The chain links TRBV15 to TRBJ1-4; D is ambiguous. Germline-derived CDR1 and CDR2 are LNHNV and YYDKDF (reference sequence). V was clipped by 4 bases and J by 6 bases, with 12 bases between them. The length of the CDR3 is 14 residues. The chain's CDR3 is CATSTNSWYEKLFF. The DNA for the CDR3 is TGTGCCACCAGCACTAACTCTTGGTATGAAAAACTGTTTTTT.

The chain uses TRBV10-3 and TRBJ1-1, with D tentatively TRBD1 (5 bases). V shed 3 bases and J shed 5 bases, with 10 bases lying between them. The germline V gene encodes CDR1 ENHRY and CDR2 SYGVKD. This CDR3 is built from 13 residues. CDR3 region: CAISDGGGTEAFF. In nucleotides, the CDR3 is TGTGCCATCAGTGACGGGGGAGGGACTGAAGCTTTCTTT.